These 29 T cell receptor beta chains were sequenced from one sample in a study of cytomegalovirus exposure and HLA in healthy donors. Both 60 Vbeta primers and 13 Jbeta primers went into the PCR. Repertoires were generated with immunoSEQ multiplex PCR, while TCRdb's copy carries only in-frame clones and drops some. The table shows 150,000 to 200,000 clones, with about 81% occurring only once. The specimen was PBMCs. The receptor set was obtained from a man younger than 30 in good health and CMV-seronegative.

This clone has a handful of counts. The rearrangement joins TRBV9 to TRBJ1-1, with 9 bases matching TRBD1. J gave up 2 bases and V 3 bases, and 5 bases lay outside the gene matches. In germline, CDR1 is SGDLS, CDR2 YYNGEE. The CDR3 has 15 residues. Here the CDR3 reads CASSGLTGGNTEAFF. The DNA for the CDR3 is TGTGCCAGCAGCGGATTGACAGGGGGAAACACTGAAGCTTTCTTT.

The gene calls are TRBV25-1 and TRBJ2-7, with TRBD1 identical over 7 bases. This CDR3 spans 13 amino acids. In germline, CDR1 is MGHDK, CDR2 SYGVNS. Trimming at V came to 6 bases and at J to 2 bases, leaving 4 bases not matched to a gene. CDR3 nucleotide sequence: TGTGCCAGCAGCGTGACAGGGACCTACGAGCAGTACTTC. This gives the protein CASSVTGTYEQYF.

CDR3 protein: CASSQSRETQYF. The CDR3 region has the DNA TGTGCCAGCAGTCAATCGCGGGAGACCCAGTACTTC. V gene TRBV27 combines with J gene TRBJ2-5; D is unresolved. The ends were cut back, 5 bases at V and 5 bases at J, with 9 bases in the middle. Looked up from germline, CDR1 is MNHEY and CDR2 is SMNVEV (reference sequence). This CDR3 spans 12 amino acids.

CDR3 protein: CASSAGTGFSYEQYF. The CDR3 DNA is TGTGCCAGCAGCGCTGGGACAGGCTTCTCCTACGAGCAGTACTTC. This chain connects TRBV9 to TRBJ2-7; 8 nucleotides match TRBD1. J lost 0 bases, V lost 3 bases, and 5 bases had no gene match. Germline values: CDR1 SGDLS, CDR2 YYNGEE. CDR3 length equals 15 residues.

The rearrangement uses TRBV5-4 and TRBJ1-2; the match to TRBD1 covers 9 bases. The V gene's germline CDR1 is SGHNT and CDR2 YYREEE (reference sequence). V lost 5 bases to trimming and J lost 6 bases; unmatched junction nucleotides: 8. The CDR3 spans 14 residues. The CDR3 reads CASSRDREGDGYTF. Written as DNA, the CDR3 is TGTGCCAGCAGTCGGGACAGGGAGGGAGATGGCTACACCTTC.

Worth noting for this clone: Mismatch with germline at one junction end may stem from a read error. The rearrangement joins TRBV19 to TRBJ1-2; D is unresolved. The CDR3 is 14 amino acids. From germline, CDR1 is LNHDA and CDR2 SQIVND (reference sequence). CDR3 sequence (DNA): TGTGCCAGTAGTATGCTTCGGGAAAACTATGGCTACATCTTC. It encodes CASSMLRENYGYIF.

CDR3 sequence: CAIMGALNTEAFF. The CDR3 nucleotides are TGTGCCATCATGGGGGCCCTGAACACTGAAGCTTTCTTT. The chain recombines TRBV10-3 with TRBJ1-1, with D perhaps matching TRBD1 (6 bases). The CDR3 covers 13 residues. Germline CDR1 ENHRY, CDR2 SYGVKD. Trimming cost V 7 bases and J 0 bases, with 9 bases left between them.

The chain is built from TRBV7-9 and TRBJ1-5, with TRBD1 matching over 7 bases. There are 15 residues in the CDR3. CDR1 SEHNR and CDR2 FQNEAQ come from the germline V gene (reference sequence). V was clipped by 1 base and J by 5 bases; unmatched bases: 5. CDR3 in DNA: TGTGCCAGCAGCTTAGGACAGGGTAATTATCAGCCCCAGCATTTT. This gives the protein CASSLGQGNYQPQHF. The whole variable domain, remainder taken from reference TRBV7-9 and TRBJ1-5, is DTGVSQNPRHKITKRGQNVTFRCDPISEHNRLYWYRQTLGQGPEFLTYFQNEAQLEKSRLLSDRFSAERPKGSFSTLEIQRTEQGDSAMYLCASSLGQGNYQPQHFGDGTRLSIL.

A note on this clone: One junction end disagrees with the germline gene, perhaps due to a read error. The CDR3 is CSSSPGGVQWTEAFF. In nucleotides, the CDR3 is TGTTCCAGCAGCCCTGGGGGGGTGCAGTGGACTGAAGCTTTCTTT. The gene calls are TRBV7-9 and TRBJ1-1; weak D call: TRBD1 (5 bases). The germline gives CDR1 SEHNR, CDR2 FQNEAQ (reference sequence). The CDR3 consists of 15 residues.

The CDR3 coding sequence is TGTGCCAGCAGCCTCGTTTGGACTAGCAGCAGTACAGATACGCAGTATTTT. This translates into CASSLVWTSSSTDTQYF. V is TRBV5-5 and J is TRBJ2-3; 8 bases line up with TRBD2. Germline loops: CDR1 SGHKS, CDR2 YYEKEE (reference sequence). V was pared by 4 bases and J by 3 bases, with 13 bases of the junction left unmatched. CDR3 length: 17 amino acids.

The V gene is TRBV7-6, the J gene TRBJ2-7; TRBD1 matches at 7 bases. J gave up 6 bases and V 0 bases, and 20 bases lay outside the gene matches. The CDR3 contains 19 residues. CDR1 and CDR2 (germline): SGHVS, FNYEAQ. CDR3 protein: CASSLAPPSFGQVQVEQYF. In DNA form, the CDR3 reads TGTGCCAGCAGCTTAGCTCCTCCCTCCTTCGGACAGGTTCAAGTCGAGCAGTACTTC.

V is TRBV7-9 and J is TRBJ2-7, with a tentative D call TRBD1 (5 bases). Germline V CDR1 and CDR2: SEHNR, FQNEAQ (reference sequence). The CDR3 extends over 15 amino acids. V shed 5 bases and J shed 0 bases, with 14 bases lying between them. CDR3 residues: CASSKSYRSSYEQYF. The CDR3 DNA sequence: TGTGCCAGCAGCAAAAGCTACAGGAGCTCCTACGAGCAGTACTTC. Variable domain in full (rest from reference TRBV7-9 and TRBJ2-7): DTGVSQNPRHKITKRGQNVTFRCDPISEHNRLYWYRQTLGQGPEFLTYFQNEAQLEKSRLLSDRFSAERPKGSFSTLEIQRTEQGDSAMYLCASSKSYRSSYEQYFGPGTRLTVT.

The rearrangement uses TRBV6-5 and TRBJ2-7; 8 bases line up with TRBD1. With V trimmed by 2 bases and J by 4 bases, 7 bases remained unmatched. Per germline, CDR1 MNHEY and CDR2 SVGAGI. This CDR3 comprises 15 residues. The CDR3 sequence is CASSYRRTGQYEQYF. DNA of the CDR3: TGTGCCAGCAGTTACCGGAGGACAGGGCAATACGAGCAGTACTTC.

The chain employs TRBV7-3 and TRBJ1-1; TRBD1 matches 9 bases. CDR1 SGHTA and CDR2 FQGTGA come from the germline V gene. The CDR3 has 16 amino acids. The V segment lost 5 bases and the J segment 4 bases; nucleotides outside the gene matches: 11. CDR3 residues: CASSPGQGTSATEAFF. CDR3 DNA sequence: TGTGCCAGCAGCCCCGGACAGGGGACTTCTGCCACTGAAGCTTTCTTT.

The chain links TRBV9 to TRBJ2-1; TRBD2 matches at 8 bases. V shed 3 bases and J 4 bases; nucleotides not matched to a gene: 6. Germline V gene sequence: CDR1 SGDLS, CDR2 YYNGEE. The CDR3 contains 15 residues. In DNA, the CDR3 is TGTGCCAGCAGCGGAACCGGGACTAGGTACAATGAGCAGTTCTTC. Translated: CASSGTGTRYNEQFF.

About this clone itself: Distinct nucleotide sequences in the sample also encode this CDR3. The chain links TRBV9 to TRBJ1-1, with no clear D. V lost 0 bases and J 5 bases, leaving 11 bases between the germline ends. The CDR3 spans 14 residues. CDR1 and CDR2 from the germline V gene are SGDLS and YYNGEE. In DNA form, the CDR3 reads TGTGCCAGCAGCGTAGAGCCTGGAGGGACTGAAGCTTTCTTT. Protein: CASSVEPGGTEAFF. The full variable domain, rest sourced from reference TRBV9 and TRBJ1-1, is DSGVTQTPKHLITATGQRVTLRCSPRSGDLSVYWYQQSLDQGLQFLIQYYNGEERAKGNILERFSAQQFPDLHSELNLSSLELGDSALYFCASSVEPGGTEAFFGQGTRLTVV.

V usage is TRBV12-5 and J usage is TRBJ1-6; D is undetermined. The CDR3 runs 13 residues. Germline V lookup: CDR1 LGHNT, CDR2 FRNRAP. Between the trimmed V and J ends, which lost 9 bases and 6 bases, there was a span of 12 bases. CDR3 in amino acids: CASGREPNSPLHF. DNA for the CDR3: TGTGCTAGCGGAAGGGAGCCTAATTCACCCCTCCACTTT.

The CDR3 sequence: CASSLTRTVHSYEQYF. CDR3 nucleotide sequence: TGTGCCAGCAGCTTAACGAGGACAGTCCACTCCTACGAGCAGTACTTC. The chain employs TRBV7-9 and TRBJ2-7; D perhaps matches TRBD1 (6 bases). In germline, CDR1 is SEHNR, CDR2 FQNEAQ (reference sequence). The CDR3 spans 16 residues. V was trimmed by 2 bases and J by 0 bases, leaving 14 bases between them.

J is TRBJ2-7 and V is TRBV9; D is undetermined. V dropped 0 bases and J dropped 1 base, with 5 bases sitting between them. Germline CDR1 is SGDLS and CDR2 is YYNGEE. This CDR3 region has 13 residues. Written as DNA, the CDR3 is TGTGCCAGCAGCGTAGAAGAGTCCTACGAGCAGTACTTC. It codes for CASSVEESYEQYF.

This clone was detected only once. The CDR3: CASSARTGFSNQPQHF. The CDR3, as DNA: TGTGCCAGCAGTGCAAGGACAGGGTTTAGCAATCAGCCCCAGCATTTT. V usage is TRBV2 and J usage is TRBJ1-5, with TRBD1 identical over 8 bases. The length of the CDR3 is 16 residues. The germline CDR1 and CDR2 sequences are SNHLY and FYNNEI. The junction had 5 bases not matched to a gene; V was cut back by 4 bases and J by 0 bases.

V and J are TRBV19 and TRBJ2-1; 13 positions agree with TRBD2. After removal of 4 bases from V and 4 bases from J, the junction contained 4 bases not matched to a gene. The CDR3 totals 16 residues. Germline CDR1 reads LNHDA; CDR2 reads SQIVND (reference sequence). The CDR3 DNA is TGTGCCAGTAGTACCTCACTAGCGGGGGGGTACAATGAGCAGTTCTTC. Translated: CASSTSLAGGYNEQFF.

The table lists this clone with a few counts. The gene calls are TRBV2 and TRBJ2-7; TRBD2 matches at 7 bases. This CDR3 has 12 residues. J was trimmed by 2 bases and V by 7 bases; bases with no gene match: 2. Germline-derived CDR1 and CDR2 are SNHLY and FYNNEI. The CDR3 nucleotides are TGTGCCAGCACTGGGGGGGCCTACGAGCAGTACTTC. It yields the protein CASTGGAYEQYF. The whole variable domain, remainder taken from reference TRBV2 and TRBJ2-7, is EPEVTQTPSHQVTQMGQEVILRCVPISNHLYFYWYRQILGQKVEFLVSFYNNEISEKSEIFDDQFSVERPDGSNFTLKIRSTKLEDSAMYFCASTGGAYEQYFGPGTRLTVT.

The rearrangement links TRBV19 to TRBJ2-7; 8 bases align to TRBD2. The length of the CDR3 is 14 residues. V trimming: 4 bases; J trimming: 8 bases; junction bases outside the gene matches: 10. CDR1 and CDR2 (germline): LNHDA, SQIVND (reference sequence). CDR3 in amino acids: CASSTPRGGSKQYF. The CDR3 bases are TGTGCCAGTAGTACCCCCCGGGGGGGTTCAAAGCAGTACTTC.

The chain is built from TRBV6-5 and TRBJ2-2; 10 bases match TRBD1. The germline gives CDR1 MNHEY, CDR2 SVGAGI. This CDR3 is built from 13 residues. V gave up 8 bases and J gave up 4 bases; unmatched junction bases: 1. CDR3 region: CASRTGGTGELFF. For the CDR3, the DNA is TGTGCCAGCCGGACAGGGGGCACCGGGGAGCTGTTTTTT.

The CDR3 sequence: CASSLEGGGTDTQYF. CDR3 sequence (DNA): TGTGCCAGCAGCTTGGAGGGAGGCGGCACAGATACGCAGTATTTT. The chain couples TRBV7-8 to TRBJ2-3; maybe TRBD2 (6 bases). The CDR3 totals 15 residues. With 3 bases removed from V and 1 base from J, the gap between germline ends came to 11 bases. The germline V gene encodes CDR1 SGHVS and CDR2 FQNEAQ.

This rearrangement joins TRBV5-1 to TRBJ2-2; 9 nucleotides line up with TRBD1. The junction had 4 bases not matched to a gene; V was cut back by 4 bases and J by 3 bases. The germline gives CDR1 SGHRS, CDR2 YFSETQ. The CDR3 has 15 residues. The CDR3 here is CASSKTGGDTGELFF. The DNA of the CDR3 is TGCGCCAGCAGCAAGACAGGGGGAGACACCGGGGAGCTGTTTTTT.

Only a few counts were recorded for this clone. CDR3 residues: CASSLEGRLAASYEQYF. DNA for the CDR3: TGTGCCAGCAGCTTAGAGGGGCGACTAGCGGCCTCCTACGAGCAGTACTTC. The rearrangement links TRBV7-8 to TRBJ2-7, with 9 bases aligning to TRBD2. With V trimmed by 1 base and J by 0 bases, 7 bases remained unmatched. CDR3 length equals 17 residues. The V gene's germline CDR1 is SGHVS and CDR2 FQNEAQ.

This clone came up once. CDR3 DNA: TGTGCCAGCAGTTACGCCCCCGGGGGAGAGACCCAGTACTTC. Translation gives CASSYAPGGETQYF. The chain recombines TRBV6-5 with TRBJ2-5; a possible D gene is TRBD2 (6 bases). Looked up from germline, CDR1 is MNHEY and CDR2 is SVGAGI. This CDR3 has 14 residues. Trimming removed 2 bases at V and 4 bases at J, with 11 bases between.

The chain joins TRBV6-6 to TRBJ2-6, with a possible D match to TRBD2 (6 bases). The CDR3 covers 16 residues. V was pared by 4 bases and J by 0 bases, with 10 bases between. CDR1 MNHNY and CDR2 SVGAGI come from the germline V gene (reference sequence). The CDR3: CASSSPGDSGANVLTF. CDR3 bases: TGTGCCAGCAGTTCCCCGGGGGACTCTGGGGCCAACGTCCTGACTTTC.